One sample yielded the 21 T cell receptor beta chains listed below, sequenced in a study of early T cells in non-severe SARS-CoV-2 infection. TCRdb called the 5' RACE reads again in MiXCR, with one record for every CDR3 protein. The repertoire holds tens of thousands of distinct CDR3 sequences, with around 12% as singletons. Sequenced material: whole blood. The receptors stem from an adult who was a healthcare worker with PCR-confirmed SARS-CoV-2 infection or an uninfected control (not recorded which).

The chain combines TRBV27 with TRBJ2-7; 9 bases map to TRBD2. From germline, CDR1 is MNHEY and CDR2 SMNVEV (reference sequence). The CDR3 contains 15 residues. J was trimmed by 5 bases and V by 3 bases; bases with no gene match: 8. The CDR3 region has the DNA TGTGCCAGCAGTTTTGGAGCGGGAGGTAGGGACGAGCAGTACTTC. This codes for CASSFGAGGRDEQYF.

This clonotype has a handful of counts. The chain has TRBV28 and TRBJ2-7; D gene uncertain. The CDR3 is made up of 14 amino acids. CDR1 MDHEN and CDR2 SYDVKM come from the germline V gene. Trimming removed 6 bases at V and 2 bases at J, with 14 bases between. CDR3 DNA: TGTGCCAGCAGCCCCCTACACCCGCCCTACGAGCAGTACTTC. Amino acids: CASSPLHPPYEQYF.

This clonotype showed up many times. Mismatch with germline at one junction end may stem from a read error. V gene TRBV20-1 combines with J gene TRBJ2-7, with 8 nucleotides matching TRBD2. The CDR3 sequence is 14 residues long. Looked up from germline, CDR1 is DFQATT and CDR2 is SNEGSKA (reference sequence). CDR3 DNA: TGCAGTGCTCGAGATGTACTAGCGGCCTACGAGCAGTACTTC. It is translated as CSARDVLAAYEQYF.

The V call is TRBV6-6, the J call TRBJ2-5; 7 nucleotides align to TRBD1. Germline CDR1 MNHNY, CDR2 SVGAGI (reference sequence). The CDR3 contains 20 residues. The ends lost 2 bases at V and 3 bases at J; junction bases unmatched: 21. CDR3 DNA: TGTGCCAGCAGTTACGTATCAGGGGGTACCCCAATCCATCCCGAAGAGACCCAGTACTTC. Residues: CASSYVSGGTPIHPEETQYF.

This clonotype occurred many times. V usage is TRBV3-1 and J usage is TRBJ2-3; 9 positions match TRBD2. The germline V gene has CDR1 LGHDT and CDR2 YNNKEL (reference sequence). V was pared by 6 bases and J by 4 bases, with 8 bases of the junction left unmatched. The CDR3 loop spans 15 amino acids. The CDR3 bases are TGTGCCAGCAGACCTAGCGGGGCCGTGGCAGATACGCAGTATTTT. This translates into CASRPSGAVADTQYF.

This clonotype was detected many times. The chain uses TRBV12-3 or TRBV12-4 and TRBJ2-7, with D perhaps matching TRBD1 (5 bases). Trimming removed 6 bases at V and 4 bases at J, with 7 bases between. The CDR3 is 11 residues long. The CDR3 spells CASSSGYEQYF. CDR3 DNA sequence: TGTGCCAGCAGCTCAGGGTACGAGCAGTACTTC.

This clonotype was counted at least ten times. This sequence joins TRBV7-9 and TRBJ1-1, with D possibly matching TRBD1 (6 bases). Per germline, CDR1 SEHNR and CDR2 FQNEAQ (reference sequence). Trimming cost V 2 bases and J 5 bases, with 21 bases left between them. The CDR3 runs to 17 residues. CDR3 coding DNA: TGTGCCAGCAGCTTAAGGAGTTCGCAGGGGAGGGGGACTGAAGCTTTCTTT. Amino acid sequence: CASSLRSSQGRGTEAFF. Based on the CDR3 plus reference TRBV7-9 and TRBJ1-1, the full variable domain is DTGVSQNPRHKITKRGQNVTFRCDPISEHNRLYWYRQTLGQGPEFLTYFQNEAQLEKSRLLSDRFSAERPKGSFSTLEIQRTEQGDSAMYLCASSLRSSQGRGTEAFFGQGTRLTVV.

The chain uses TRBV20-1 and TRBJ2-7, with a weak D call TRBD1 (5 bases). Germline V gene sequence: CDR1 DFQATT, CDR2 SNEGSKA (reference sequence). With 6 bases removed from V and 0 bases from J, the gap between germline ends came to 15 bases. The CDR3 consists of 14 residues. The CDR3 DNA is TGCAGTGCCCGGCAGGACACTTTCTCCTACGAGCAGTACTTC. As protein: CSARQDTFSYEQYF.

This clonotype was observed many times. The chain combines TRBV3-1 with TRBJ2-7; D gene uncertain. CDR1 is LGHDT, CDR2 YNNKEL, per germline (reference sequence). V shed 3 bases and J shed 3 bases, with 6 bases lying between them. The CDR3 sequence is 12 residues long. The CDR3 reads CASSQVYYEQYF. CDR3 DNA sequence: TGTGCCAGCAGCCAGGTTTACTACGAGCAGTACTTC.

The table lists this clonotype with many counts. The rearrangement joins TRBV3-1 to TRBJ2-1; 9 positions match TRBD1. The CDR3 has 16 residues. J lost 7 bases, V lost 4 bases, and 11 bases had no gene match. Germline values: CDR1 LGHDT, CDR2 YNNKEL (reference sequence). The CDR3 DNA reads TGTGCCAGCAGCCCAATTACGGGACAGGGCAGGAATGAGCAGTTCTTC. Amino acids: CASSPITGQGRNEQFF.

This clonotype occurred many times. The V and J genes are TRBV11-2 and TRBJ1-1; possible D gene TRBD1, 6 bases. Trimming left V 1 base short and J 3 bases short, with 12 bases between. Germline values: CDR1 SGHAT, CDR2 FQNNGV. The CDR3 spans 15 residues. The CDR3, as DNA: TGTGCCAGCAGCTTAGTAGGGACAACTTACACTGAAGCTTTCTTT. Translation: CASSLVGTTYTEAFF.

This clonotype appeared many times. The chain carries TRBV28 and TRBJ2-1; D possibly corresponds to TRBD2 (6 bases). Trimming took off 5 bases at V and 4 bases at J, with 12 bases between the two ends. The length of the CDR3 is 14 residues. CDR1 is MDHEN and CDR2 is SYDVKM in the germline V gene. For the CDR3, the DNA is TGTGCCAGCAGTCACTCCCGGGGGTACAATGAGCAGTTCTTC. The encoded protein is CASSHSRGYNEQFF.

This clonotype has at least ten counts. Written as DNA, the CDR3 is TGTGCCAGCAGCGTCCGGGAGACTGAGCAGTTCTTC. Its translation: CASSVRETEQFF. The rearrangement links TRBV7-2 to TRBJ2-1; D is possibly TRBD2 (6 bases). The ends were cut back, 5 bases at V and 9 bases at J, with 11 bases in the middle. This CDR3 is 12 amino acids long. Germline CDR1 and CDR2: SGHTA and FQGNSA. Filled out from reference TRBV7-2 and TRBJ2-1, the complete variable domain reads GAGVSQSPSNKVTEKGKDVELRCDPISGHTALYWYRQSLGQGLEFLIYFQGNSAPDKSGLPSDRFSAERTGGSVSTLTIQRTQQEDSAVYLCASSVRETEQFFGPGTRLTVL.

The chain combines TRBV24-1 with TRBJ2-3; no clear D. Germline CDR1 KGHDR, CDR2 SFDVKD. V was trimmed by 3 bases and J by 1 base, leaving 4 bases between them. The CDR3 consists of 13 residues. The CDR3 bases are TGTGCCACCAGTGATGGGGGCACAGATACGCAGTATTTT. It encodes CATSDGGTDTQYF.

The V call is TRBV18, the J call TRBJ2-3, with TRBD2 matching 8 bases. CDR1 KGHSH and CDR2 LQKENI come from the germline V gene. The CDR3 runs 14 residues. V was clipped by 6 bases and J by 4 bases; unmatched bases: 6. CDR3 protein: CASSLSGSADTQYF. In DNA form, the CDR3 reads TGTGCCAGCTCCCTCAGCGGGAGCGCAGATACGCAGTATTTT.

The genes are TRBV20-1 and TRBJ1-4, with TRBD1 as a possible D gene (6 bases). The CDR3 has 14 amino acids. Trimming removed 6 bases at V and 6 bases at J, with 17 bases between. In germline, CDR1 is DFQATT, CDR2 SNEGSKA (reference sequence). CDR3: CSAPGGRVDEKLFF. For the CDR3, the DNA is TGCAGTGCGCCCGGGGGCAGGGTAGATGAAAAACTGTTTTTT.

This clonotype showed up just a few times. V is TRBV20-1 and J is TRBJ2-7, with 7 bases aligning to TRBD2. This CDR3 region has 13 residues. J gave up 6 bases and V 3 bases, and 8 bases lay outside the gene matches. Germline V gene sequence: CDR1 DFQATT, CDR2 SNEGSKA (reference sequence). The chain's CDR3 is CSASLGTTGEQYF. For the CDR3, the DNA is TGCAGTGCTAGTCTAGGGACTACCGGCGAGCAGTACTTC.

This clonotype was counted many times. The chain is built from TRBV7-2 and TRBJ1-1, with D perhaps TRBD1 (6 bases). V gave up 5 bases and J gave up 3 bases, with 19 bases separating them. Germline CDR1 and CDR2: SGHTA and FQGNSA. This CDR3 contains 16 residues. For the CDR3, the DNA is TGTGCCAGCAGCCATTCGGGAGGGGGGATCGACACTGAAGCTTTCTTT. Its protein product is CASSHSGGGIDTEAFF.

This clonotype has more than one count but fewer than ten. DNA for the CDR3: TGTGCTAGTCCGTTTTGGGAAAACATTCAGTACTTC. It translates to CASPFWENIQYF. The chain combines TRBV12-5 with TRBJ2-4; D gene ambiguous. CDR1 and CDR2 (germline): LGHNT, FRNRAP. The ends were cut back, 8 bases at V and 5 bases at J, with 10 bases in the middle. The CDR3 totals 12 residues.

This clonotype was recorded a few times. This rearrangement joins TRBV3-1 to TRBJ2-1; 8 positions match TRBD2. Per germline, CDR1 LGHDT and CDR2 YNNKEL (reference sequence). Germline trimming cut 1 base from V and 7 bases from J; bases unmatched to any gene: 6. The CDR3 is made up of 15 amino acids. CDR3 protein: CASSQGAGGWNEQFF. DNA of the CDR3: TGTGCCAGCAGCCAAGGGGCGGGAGGATGGAATGAGCAGTTCTTC.

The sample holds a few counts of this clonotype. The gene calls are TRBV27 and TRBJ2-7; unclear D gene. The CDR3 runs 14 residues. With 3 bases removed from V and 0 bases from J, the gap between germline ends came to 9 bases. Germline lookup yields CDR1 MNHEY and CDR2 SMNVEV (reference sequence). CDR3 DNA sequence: TGTGCCAGCAGTTTCGGCAGTAGCTCCTACGAGCAGTACTTC. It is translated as CASSFGSSSYEQYF.